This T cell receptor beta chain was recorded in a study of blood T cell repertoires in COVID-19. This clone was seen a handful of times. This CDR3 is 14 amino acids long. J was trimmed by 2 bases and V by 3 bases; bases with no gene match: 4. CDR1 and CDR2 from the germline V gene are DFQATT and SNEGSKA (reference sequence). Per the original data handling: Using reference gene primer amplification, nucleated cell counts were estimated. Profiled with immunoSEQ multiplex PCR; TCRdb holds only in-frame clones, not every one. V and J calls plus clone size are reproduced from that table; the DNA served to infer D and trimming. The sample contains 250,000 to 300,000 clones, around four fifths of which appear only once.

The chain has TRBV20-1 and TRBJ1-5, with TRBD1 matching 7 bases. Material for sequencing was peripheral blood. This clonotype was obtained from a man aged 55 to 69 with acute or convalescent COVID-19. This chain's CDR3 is CSASNRGGNQPQHF. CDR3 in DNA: TGCAGTGCTAGTAACAGGGGCGGCAATCAGCCCCAGCATTTT.